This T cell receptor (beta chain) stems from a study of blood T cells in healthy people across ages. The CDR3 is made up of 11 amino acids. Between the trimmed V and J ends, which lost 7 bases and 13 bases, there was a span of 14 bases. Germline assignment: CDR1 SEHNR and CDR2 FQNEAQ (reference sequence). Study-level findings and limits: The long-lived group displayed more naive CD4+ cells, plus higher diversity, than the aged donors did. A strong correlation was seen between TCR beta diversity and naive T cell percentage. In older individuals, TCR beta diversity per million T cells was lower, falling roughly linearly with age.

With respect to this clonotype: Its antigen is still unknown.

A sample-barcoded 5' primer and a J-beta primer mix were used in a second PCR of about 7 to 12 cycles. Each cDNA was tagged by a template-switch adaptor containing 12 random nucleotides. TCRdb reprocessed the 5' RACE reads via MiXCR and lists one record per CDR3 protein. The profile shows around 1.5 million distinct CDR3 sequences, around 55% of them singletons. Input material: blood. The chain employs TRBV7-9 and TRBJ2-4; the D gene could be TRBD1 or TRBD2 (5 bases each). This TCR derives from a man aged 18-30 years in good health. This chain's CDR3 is CASNLQGEQYF. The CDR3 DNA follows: TGTGCCAGCAATCTCCAAGGGGAGCAGTACTTC.